The sequence of this T cell receptor beta chain was determined in a study of CD8 T cells in ankylosing spondylitis. Findings and caveats of the study: Apparently characteristic of ankylosing spondylitis blood was a TCR beta motif (roughly eight highly homologous variants).

The CDR3 has 12 amino acids. CDR1 and CDR2 (germline): DFQATT, SNEGSKA (reference sequence). Trimming removed 4 bases at V and 5 bases at J, with 9 bases between. Remarks on this clonotype: Antigen specificity is unknown.

Each CDR3 protein is one row after TCRdb ran MiXCR on the 5' RACE reads. Of about 420,000 distinct CDR3 sequences listed, 20% to 25% were seen once; the top ten hold 15% to 20%. The source of this sequence is a male donor with ankylosing spondylitis. The sample comprised blood, either unsorted or a sorted T cell fraction (not recorded which). The chain uses TRBV20-1 and TRBJ2-1; no firm D call. CDR3 residues: CSATLYHNEQFF. In nucleotides, the CDR3 is TGCAGTGCTACCTTATACCACAATGAGCAGTTCTTC.